This entry is about one T cell receptor (beta chain). The antigen is unknown. The data originate from a study of cytomegalovirus exposure and HLA in healthy donors. Findings of the study overall: Reported findings show TCR beta sequences accurately forecast HLA-A and HLA-B alleles in most subjects. A later analysis reportedly found that, within productive TCRs, an Asian-associated ancestry cluster had fewer N-insertions than the mean observed across the roughly 700 donors. Earlier analysis found most TCR beta V segments productive about 90% or about 30% of the time. With later analysis, a missense DCLRE1C variant became linked to TCR beta V- and J-gene trimming.

Both 60 Vbeta primers and 13 Jbeta primers went into the PCR. The protocol was immunoSEQ multiplex PCR, while the TCRdb copy is restricted to in-frame clones and leaves out a portion. The table has roughly 50,000 clones, under 90% seen once. V was cut by 4 bases and J by 1 base, with 16 bases left in between. The CDR3 has 16 amino acids. Looked up from germline, CDR1 is MNHNY and CDR2 is SVGAGI (reference sequence). This receptor was identified in a young woman in good health and CMV-seronegative. Sequenced input: PBMCs. This chain uses TRBV6-6 with TRBJ1-1; TRBD1 is a possible D gene (6 bases). This chain's CDR3 is CASSSSIRTANTEAFF. The CDR3 nucleotides read TGTGCCAGCAGTTCGTCGATTCGGACAGCGAACACTGAAGCTTTCTTT.